One and the same sample provided the 30 T cell receptor beta chains below, sequenced in a study of shared clonotypes between healthy human individuals. Sequencing used immunoSEQ multiplex PCR; TCRdb keeps in-frame clones, though not all of them. The sample comprises hundreds of thousands of clones, 73% of which are singletons, and around 1.8% rests with the top ten. Material: memory CD4+ T cells sorted from blood. Subset indicated: CD45RA-negative fraction. The receptors here all came from a woman younger than 45 in good health.

V is TRBV7-2 and J is TRBJ2-5; D might be TRBD1 (6 bases). The CDR3 is made up of 15 amino acids. Germline values: CDR1 SGHTA, CDR2 FQGNSA. The V end was cut by 5 bases, the J end by 0 bases, with 13 bases between. The CDR3 nucleotides are TGTGCCAGCAGCCTCATGGGGGCAGACCAAGAGACCCAGTACTTC. It is translated as CASSLMGADQETQYF.

The rearrangement links TRBV5-1 to TRBJ1-1; D is undetermined. This CDR3 has 13 residues. Trimming stripped 4 bases from V and 0 bases from J, with 7 bases between. Germline lookup yields CDR1 SGHRS and CDR2 YFSETQ. The CDR3 here is CASSPQVNTEAFF. Here the CDR3 DNA reads TGCGCCAGCAGCCCCCAAGTGAACACTGAAGCTTTCTTT.

This rearrangement joins TRBV7-9 to TRBJ1-4, with 7 bases fitting TRBD1. The CDR3 covers 15 residues. Germline lookup yields CDR1 SEHNR and CDR2 FQNEAQ (reference sequence). With V trimmed by 5 bases and J by 4 bases, 7 bases remained unmatched. CDR3 nucleotide sequence: TGTGCCAGCAGCCTAACAGGGGAGGGTAATGAAAAACTGTTTTTT. As protein: CASSLTGEGNEKLFF. Combining the CDR3 with reference TRBV7-9 and TRBJ1-4 gives the whole variable domain DTGVSQNPRHKITKRGQNVTFRCDPISEHNRLYWYRQTLGQGPEFLTYFQNEAQLEKSRLLSDRFSAERPKGSFSTLEIQRTEQGDSAMYLCASSLTGEGNEKLFFGSGTQLSVL.

The V and J genes are TRBV2 and TRBJ2-5; D is possibly TRBD1 (5 bases). The CDR3 loop spans 14 amino acids. The ends were cut back, 6 bases at V and 5 bases at J, with 16 bases in the middle. In germline, CDR1 is SNHLY, CDR2 FYNNEI. The CDR3 loop is CASRNDRPRETQYF. CDR3 bases: TGTGCCAGCAGAAACGACAGACCTCGGGAGACCCAGTACTTC.

This chain links TRBV28 with TRBJ1-2; no reliable D call. The CDR3 spans 14 residues. Trimming pared 5 bases from V and 5 bases from J, leaving 15 bases between. Germline V lookup: CDR1 MDHEN, CDR2 SYDVKM. The CDR3 loop is CASSLGGRPYGYTF. In DNA form, the CDR3 reads TGTGCCAGCAGTCTAGGCGGACGGCCGTATGGCTACACCTTC.

This chain uses TRBV7-2 with TRBJ1-2, with 8 bases that match TRBD1. The germline CDR1 and CDR2 sequences are SGHTA and FQGNSA. The J segment lost 8 bases and the V segment lost 5 bases, leaving 16 bases of the junction unmatched. CDR3 length: 16 amino acids. CDR3 nucleotides: TGTGCCAGCAGCCAGGGGAGTAGACAGGGGAATACAGGCTACACCTTC. The encoded protein is CASSQGSRQGNTGYTF.

This clone has a handful of counts. This chain connects TRBV11-2 to TRBJ2-5; 9 bases align to TRBD1. Germline V CDR1 and CDR2: SGHAT, FQNNGV. The CDR3 consists of 16 residues. V shed 3 bases, J shed 0 bases, and the junction held 5 bases outside the gene matches. In nucleotides, the CDR3 is TGTGCCAGCAGCTTCTCCGGGACAGGGTACCAAGAGACCCAGTACTTC. Translated: CASSFSGTGYQETQYF.

This clone was observed a few times. V and J are TRBV27 and TRBJ2-6; D not certain. Trimming removed 6 bases from V and 4 bases from J, with 19 bases in between. Looked up from germline, CDR1 is MNHEY and CDR2 is SMNVEV (reference sequence). CDR3 length equals 17 residues. CDR3 DNA sequence: TGTGCCAGCAGACGACGCAGGACCGGGTCGGGGGCCAACGTCCTGACTTTC. Protein: CASRRRRTGSGANVLTF.

The chain uses TRBV7-9 and TRBJ2-1; 10 nucleotides align to TRBD2. Per germline, CDR1 SEHNR and CDR2 FQNEAQ (reference sequence). The V segment lost 3 bases and the J segment 2 bases; nucleotides outside the gene matches: 4. CDR3 size: 16 residues. The CDR3 DNA is TGTGCCAGCAGCTTCGATAGCGGGAGGACCTACAATGAGCAGTTCTTC. Translated, it gives CASSFDSGRTYNEQFF.

This clone was picked up a small number of times. This chain connects TRBV11-2 to TRBJ1-1; D gene uncertain. Per germline, CDR1 SGHAT and CDR2 FQNNGV. The CDR3 spans 15 residues. The V and J ends lost 0 bases and 2 bases respectively, with 10 bases between them. The CDR3 region is CASSLDPGVNTEAFF. CDR3 coding DNA: TGTGCCAGCAGCTTAGACCCCGGCGTTAACACTGAAGCTTTCTTT.

This clone was counted between two and nine times. J is TRBJ2-1 and V is TRBV7-9; 8 nucleotides align to TRBD2. This CDR3 contains 16 residues. Germline CDR1 is SEHNR and CDR2 is FQNEAQ (reference sequence). The trim removed 4 bases at V and 6 bases at J, leaving 11 bases unmatched. CDR3 coding DNA: TGTGCCAGCAGCTCGACGCTAGCGGGCTCAATCAATGAGCAGTTCTTC. This codes for CASSSTLAGSINEQFF.

Comment on this clone: One junction end does not reproduce the germline sequence, and a read error may be involved. The CDR3, as DNA: TGTGCCAGCAGTTACCAGCTTTCCTCCGAGCGGTACTTC. Its protein is CASSYQLSSERYF. The rearrangement joins TRBV6-6 to TRBJ2-7; D gene uncertain. Per the germline V gene, CDR1 is MNHNY and CDR2 is SVGAGI (reference sequence). CDR3 length: 13 residues.

This chain links TRBV11-2 with TRBJ1-1; no definite D call. The CDR3 totals 13 residues. Germline V lookup: CDR1 SGHAT, CDR2 FQNNGV. Trimming took 3 bases from V and 9 from J, leaving 14 bases between them. CDR3 in amino acids: CASSFRTGFQAFF. The CDR3 coding sequence is TGTGCCAGCAGCTTTAGAACCGGATTTCAAGCTTTCTTT.

The J gene is TRBJ1-3, the V gene TRBV30, with D possibly TRBD1 on 5 matching bases. The CDR3 length is 14 residues. Trimming stripped 4 bases from V and 0 bases from J, with 10 bases between. Germline V gene data show CDR1 as GTSNPN and CDR2 as SVGIG (reference sequence). Here the CDR3 DNA reads TGTGCCTGGATTACAGGCATCTCTGGAAACACCATATATTTT. This encodes CAWITGISGNTIYF.

This clone was found a few times. The rearrangement joins TRBV11-2 to TRBJ2-7; 7 nucleotides line up with TRBD2. CDR3 length: 15 amino acids. Germline CDR1 SGHAT, CDR2 FQNNGV. Trimming at V came to 1 base and at J to 2 bases, leaving 5 bases not matched to a gene. The CDR3 DNA follows: TGTGCCAGCAGCTTAGGGGGCGGGAGCCCCTACGAGCAGTACTTC. It specifies CASSLGGGSPYEQYF.

The V and J genes are TRBV7-8 and TRBJ2-5; D gene uncertain. The CDR3 is 16 amino acids. In germline, CDR1 is SGHVS, CDR2 FQNEAQ. V lost 3 bases and J lost 5, with 19 bases in between. As DNA, the CDR3 is TGTGCCAGCAGCTTCAGAGGTTCATCGAGGCGGGAGACCCAGTACTTC. Translation: CASSFRGSSRRETQYF.

There are a few counts of this clone. The V and J genes are TRBV7-2 and TRBJ2-5; perhaps TRBD1 as D (7 bases). The CDR3 runs 13 residues. V was clipped by 4 bases and J by 5 bases, with 11 bases between them. Per germline, CDR1 SGHTA and CDR2 FQGNSA. The CDR3 spells CASSYRGGETQYF. The CDR3 DNA follows: TGTGCCAGCAGCTACAGGGGAGGTGAGACCCAGTACTTC. Full variable domain (missing parts from reference TRBV7-2 and TRBJ2-5): GAGVSQSPSNKVTEKGKDVELRCDPISGHTALYWYRQSLGQGLEFLIYFQGNSAPDKSGLPSDRFSAERTGGSVSTLTIQRTQQEDSAVYLCASSYRGGETQYFGPGTRLLVL.

V and J are TRBV28 and TRBJ2-2; D might be TRBD1 (5 bases). The germline V gene has CDR1 MDHEN and CDR2 SYDVKM. This CDR3 has 14 residues. V lost 2 bases and J lost 7, with 11 bases in between. The CDR3 reads CASSLRQYNGELFF. The CDR3 DNA sequence: TGTGCCAGCAGTTTAAGACAGTACAACGGGGAGCTGTTTTTT. The complete variable domain, with remaining parts taken from reference TRBV28 and TRBJ2-2, reads DVKVTQSSRYLVKRTGEKVFLECVQDMDHENMFWYRQDPGLGLRLIYFSYDVKMKEKGDIPEGYSVSREKKERFSLILESASTNQTSMYLCASSLRQYNGELFFGEGSRLTVL.

The genes are TRBV7-2 and TRBJ2-1; 14 bases map to TRBD2. In germline, CDR1 is SGHTA, CDR2 FQGNSA. The CDR3 runs to 16 residues. J lost 9 bases, V lost 4 bases, and 8 bases had no gene match. In nucleotides, the CDR3 is TGTGCCAGCAGCTCGCCGGGACTAGCGGGAGAGGCTGAGCAGTTCTTC. This translates into CASSSPGLAGEAEQFF.

This rearrangement joins TRBV4-2 to TRBJ1-3; D not certain. The germline CDR1 and CDR2 sequences are LGHNA and YNFKEQ. The V gene lost 3 bases and the J gene lost 4 bases, with 19 bases spanning the gap. This CDR3 contains 17 residues. This CDR3 reads CASSQLHTSSGGNTIYF. CDR3 nucleotides: TGTGCCAGCAGCCAGCTGCACACAAGTTCGGGAGGAAACACCATATATTTT.

The chain links TRBV30 to TRBJ1-4, with TRBD1 matching 7 bases. The CDR3 sequence is 12 residues long. Germline V gives CDR1 GTSNPN, CDR2 SVGIG (reference sequence). V trimming: 3 bases; J trimming: 5 bases; junction bases outside the gene matches: 0. The CDR3 spells CAWRTGNEKLFF. As DNA, the CDR3 is TGTGCCTGGAGGACAGGGAATGAAAAACTGTTTTTT.

The rearrangement joins TRBV28 to TRBJ2-7; 9 bases agree with TRBD1. The CDR3 length is 16 residues. After removal of 5 bases from V and 3 bases from J, the junction contained 11 bases not matched to a gene. Germline values: CDR1 MDHEN, CDR2 SYDVKM. This CDR3 is CASSRGQGLSYYEQYF. The DNA of the CDR3 is TGTGCCAGCAGTCGGGGACAGGGTCTTTCCTACTACGAGCAGTACTTC. Together with reference TRBV28 and TRBJ2-7, the CDR3 gives the full variable domain: DVKVTQSSRYLVKRTGEKVFLECVQDMDHENMFWYRQDPGLGLRLIYFSYDVKMKEKGDIPEGYSVSREKKERFSLILESASTNQTSMYLCASSRGQGLSYYEQYFGPGTRLTVT.

This chain connects TRBV28 to TRBJ1-2, with TRBD1 matching over 12 bases. The CDR3 runs to 14 residues. J was trimmed by 7 bases and V by 6 bases; bases with no gene match: 6. CDR1 and CDR2 from the germline V gene are MDHEN and SYDVKM. The CDR3 coding sequence is TGTGCCAGCAGACAGGGACAGGGGGCTGCTGGCTACACCTTC. Translation: CASRQGQGAAGYTF.

The chain uses TRBV25-1 and TRBJ2-2; D gene unclear. The CDR3 sequence is 13 residues long. Germline V gene lookup returns CDR1 MGHDK and CDR2 SYGVNS. The ends were cut back, 6 bases at V and 4 bases at J, with 9 bases in the middle. The CDR3: CASSLHFTGELFF. CDR3 nucleotides: TGTGCCAGCAGCTTACATTTCACCGGGGAGCTGTTTTTT.

The chain carries TRBV5-5 and TRBJ1-2, with 10 bases fitting TRBD1. With 3 bases clipped from V and 6 bases from J, the junction kept 5 bases outside the gene matches. This CDR3 spans 14 amino acids. Germline V lookup: CDR1 SGHKS, CDR2 YYEKEE (reference sequence). The DNA of the CDR3 is TGTGCCAGCAGCTGGGACAGGGGCGGGCATGGCTACACCTTC. Protein product: CASSWDRGGHGYTF.

The gene calls are TRBV7-2 and TRBJ2-7, with a possible D match to TRBD1 (5 bases). Germline V gives CDR1 SGHTA, CDR2 FQGNSA. V was shortened by 3 bases and J by 6 bases, with 21 bases between the two germline ends. The CDR3 contains 16 residues. Here the CDR3 reads CASSLRSSRGSSEQYF. The CDR3 coding sequence is TGTGCCAGCAGCTTGAGGTCTAGTAGGGGATCATCCGAGCAGTACTTC.

The CDR3 DNA reads TGTGCCAGCAGCAGCCACAGGGTCGGAGGCTACACCTTC. This sequence encodes CASSSHRVGGYTF. V usage is TRBV28 and J usage is TRBJ1-2, with TRBD1 as a possible D gene (6 bases). The ends were cut back, 6 bases at V and 8 bases at J, with 16 bases in the middle. Germline V lookup: CDR1 MDHEN, CDR2 SYDVKM. The CDR3 has 13 residues.

The V and J genes are TRBV2 and TRBJ2-7; possible D gene TRBD2, 6 bases. The germline V gene encodes CDR1 SNHLY and CDR2 FYNNEI. This CDR3 has 15 amino acids. Trimming cost V 1 base and J 3 bases, with 13 bases left between them. The CDR3 here is CASSEGSGDIYEQYF. The CDR3 nucleotides read TGTGCCAGCAGTGAAGGTTCGGGAGATATCTACGAGCAGTACTTC.

This clone appeared a few times. The chain employs TRBV4-1 and TRBJ1-2; perhaps TRBD1 as D (6 bases). V lost 4 bases and J 1 base, leaving 22 bases between the germline ends. CDR3 length: 18 residues. The germline CDR1 and CDR2 sequences are MGHRA and YSYEKL. CDR3 region: CASSRTQTLGHLNYGYTF. DNA for the CDR3: TGCGCCAGCAGCCGCACCCAGACTTTGGGACACCTTAACTATGGCTACACCTTC.

The rearrangement joins TRBV4-2 to TRBJ1-3; 7 bases are shared with TRBD1. V shed 1 base, J shed 3 bases, and the junction held 3 bases outside the gene matches. Per germline, CDR1 LGHNA and CDR2 YNFKEQ. The CDR3 runs to 15 residues. The CDR3 protein is CASSQGDRDGNTIYF. The CDR3 DNA reads as TGTGCCAGCAGCCAAGGCGACAGGGATGGAAACACCATATATTTT.